The text below deals with one TCR beta chain. Its antigen is still unknown. This specimen belongs to a study of cytomegalovirus exposure and HLA in healthy donors. Study-wide context: Unique TCRs numbering roughly 80 million, obtained from HLA-typed donors, made up an early data release.

It was with 60 Vbeta and 13 Jbeta primers that the PCR ran. Libraries were prepared by immunoSEQ multiplex PCR; TCRdb keeps only in-frame clonotypes and omits some of them. Of 200,000 or so clones in the sample, roughly 80% were seen once. The CDR3 length is 16 residues. The ends were cut back, 3 bases at V and 3 bases at J, with 18 bases in the middle. Germline V CDR1 and CDR2: SGHNT, YYREEE (reference sequence). Study conclusions and caveats: Presence/absence analyses assumed roughly uniform sequencing depth across donors. A missense variant in DCLRE1C was later tied to TCR beta V- and J-gene trimming. As was reported, the HLA-A and HLA-B alleles of most subjects were accurately predicted from TCR beta sequences.

The sequenced sample consisted of PBMCs. The receptor's source is a woman in her 30s in good health and CMV-seropositive. V and J are TRBV5-4 and TRBJ1-2, with a weak D call TRBD1 (6 bases). The CDR3, as DNA: TGTGCCAGCAGCTCGGGAGGACAGCTGCTTTACTATGGCTACACCTTC. Its translation: CASSSGGQLLYYGYTF. Together with reference TRBV5-4 and TRBJ1-2, the CDR3 gives the full variable domain: ETGVTQSPTHLIKTRGQQVTLRCSSQSGHNTVSWYQQALGQGPQFIFQYYREEENGRGNFPPRFSGLQFPNYSSELNVNALELDDSALYLCASSSGGQLLYYGYTFGSGTRLTVV.